These 18 T cell receptor beta chains originate from one sample sequenced in a study of T cells in Graves' hyperthyroidism and ophthalmopathy. TCR beta CDR3 regions were amplified from RNA. In the first-round RT-PCR of the TCR CDR3, the HTBI primer set was used. TCRdb redid the calling of the multiplex PCR reads with MiXCR, one entry per CDR3 protein. The table includes hundreds of thousands of distinct CDR3 sequences, 15% detected once. Material: blood. The receptors shown here come from a woman between 25 and 40 years old with Graves' hyperthyroidism.

The gene calls are TRBV24-1 and TRBJ2-7; 9 nucleotides agree with TRBD1. The CDR3 is 15 amino acids. CDR1 is KGHDR and CDR2 is SFDVKD in the germline V gene. The trim removed 6 bases at V and 0 bases at J, leaving 5 bases unmatched. The CDR3 region is CATSPNRGPSYEQYF. The CDR3 nucleotides are TGTGCCACCAGTCCTAACAGGGGGCCCTCCTACGAGCAGTACTTC.

This clonotype was picked up a small number of times. The chain recombines TRBV20-1 with TRBJ2-7; weak D call: TRBD2 (5 bases). Germline CDR1 is DFQATT and CDR2 is SNEGSKA (reference sequence). This CDR3 region has 12 residues. Deletions cut 5 bases from V and 4 bases from J, with 12 bases between. CDR3 in DNA: TGCAGTGCTTCCGGGATTCTATACGAGCAGTACTTC. It specifies CSASGILYEQYF.

This clonotype was seen a handful of times. This rearrangement joins TRBV9 to TRBJ2-3; 7 nucleotides align to TRBD2. The length of the CDR3 is 16 residues. V gave up 2 bases and J gave up 0 bases; unmatched junction bases: 6. Germline assignment: CDR1 SGDLS and CDR2 YYNGEE. CDR3 in DNA: TGTGCCAGCAGCGTGGCTAGCGGAGCTAGCACAGATACGCAGTATTTT. It encodes CASSVASGASTDTQYF. The whole variable domain, remainder taken from reference TRBV9 and TRBJ2-3, is DSGVTQTPKHLITATGQRVTLRCSPRSGDLSVYWYQQSLDQGLQFLIQYYNGEERAKGNILERFSAQQFPDLHSELNLSSLELGDSALYFCASSVASGASTDTQYFGPGTRLTVL.

This clonotype occurred a few times. The chain combines TRBV20-1 with TRBJ2-3; 12 bases line up with TRBD2. There are 15 residues in the CDR3. The V and J ends lost 3 bases and 3 bases, in that order; junction bases with no gene match: 4. Germline V gene data show CDR1 as DFQATT and CDR2 as SNEGSKA (reference sequence). In DNA, the CDR3 is TGCAGTGCTAGTTTCCTAGCGGGAGGGACAGATACGCAGTATTTT. It specifies CSASFLAGGTDTQYF.

This clonotype was counted at least ten times. The rearrangement joins TRBV28 to TRBJ2-5, with D perhaps matching TRBD1 (6 bases). From germline, CDR1 is MDHEN and CDR2 SYDVKM. The CDR3 loop spans 14 amino acids. Trimming removed 8 bases at V and 2 bases at J, with 15 bases between. The CDR3 DNA reads TGTGCCAGCGATGGTCCAGGACAGCAAGAGACCCAGTACTTC. Amino acids: CASDGPGQQETQYF.

This clonotype has a count of ten or more. The chain has TRBV12-3 or TRBV12-4 and TRBJ2-7; D remains ambiguous. V gave up 1 base and J gave up 5 bases, with 12 bases separating them. The CDR3 length is 14 residues. CDR3 nucleotide sequence: TGTGCCAGCAGTTTAGGACTCCCCCAGAACGAGCAGTACTTC. This codes for CASSLGLPQNEQYF.

This clonotype was counted a few times. This chain connects TRBV5-1 to TRBJ2-7; possibly TRBD2 for D (6 bases). The V end lost 7 bases, the J end lost 4 bases, and 18 bases lay between the germline ends. The CDR3 has 14 residues. The germline CDR1 and CDR2 sequences are SGHRS and YFSETQ. CDR3 coding DNA: TGCGCCAGCCGTCAGACTAGTAAGGATTACGAGCAGTACTTC. Translated: CASRQTSKDYEQYF.

The rearrangement links TRBV20-1 to TRBJ2-1; 16 positions match TRBD2. The CDR3 sequence is 19 residues long. The germline V gene encodes CDR1 DFQATT and CDR2 SNEGSKA (reference sequence). The junction had 11 bases not matched to a gene; V was cut back by 0 bases and J by 6 bases. CDR3 sequence (DNA): TGCAGTGCTAGAGATTGGGGTGGGACTAGCGGGAGGGCCTTCAATGAGCAGTTCTTC. The encoded protein is CSARDWGGTSGRAFNEQFF.

This clonotype was counted ten times or more. The CDR3 sequence: CSARGTTDEAFF. Written as DNA, the CDR3 is TGCAGTGCTAGAGGAACGACAGACGAAGCTTTCTTT. V gene TRBV20-1 combines with J gene TRBJ1-1; D perhaps matches TRBD1 (5 bases). The CDR3 loop spans 12 amino acids. In germline, CDR1 is DFQATT, CDR2 SNEGSKA (reference sequence). Trimming stripped 1 base from V and 8 bases from J, with 11 bases between.

This clonotype was observed at least ten times. The chain is built from TRBV20-1 and TRBJ2-7; D uncertain. The germline CDR1 and CDR2 sequences are DFQATT and SNEGSKA (reference sequence). The CDR3 length is 10 residues. The V end lost 7 bases, the J end lost 3 bases, and 7 bases lay between the germline ends. CDR3 sequence reads: CSVTNYEQYF. For the CDR3, the DNA is TGCAGTGTTACCAACTACGAGCAGTACTTC.

In this sample, this clonotype turned up many times. The V call is TRBV3-1, the J call TRBJ2-5, with TRBD2 identical over 13 bases. V lost 6 bases to trimming and J lost 4 bases; unmatched junction nucleotides: 5. The CDR3 totals 15 residues. Germline CDR1 and CDR2: LGHDT and YNNKEL (reference sequence). In DNA, the CDR3 is TGTGCCAGCAGAGACGGGACTAGCGGGATAGAGACCCAGTACTTC. This translates into CASRDGTSGIETQYF.

In its sample, this clonotype was seen many times. The CDR3 is CASSPFSKEEEETQYF. The CDR3, as DNA: TGTGCCAGCTCACCATTTTCGAAGGAAGAGGAGGAGACCCAGTACTTC. The chain combines TRBV18 with TRBJ2-5; D is unclear. V lost 2 bases, J lost 5 bases, and 18 bases lay in between. Per germline, CDR1 KGHSH and CDR2 LQKENI. The CDR3 length is 16 residues.

In this sample, this clonotype turned up many times. V and J are TRBV18 and TRBJ1-2, with D possibly being TRBD1 (5 bases). The CDR3 consists of 15 residues. Germline loops: CDR1 KGHSH, CDR2 LQKENI. Deletions cut 0 bases from V and 3 bases from J, with 11 bases between. CDR3 protein: CASSPPTGFHYGYTF. CDR3 in DNA: TGTGCCAGCTCACCACCCACAGGCTTTCACTATGGCTACACCTTC.

The J gene is TRBJ1-3, the V gene TRBV4-1; D is perhaps TRBD1 (5 bases). V lost 0 bases to trimming and J lost 0 bases, with 15 bases between them. This CDR3 contains 18 residues. CDR1 and CDR2 (germline): MGHRA, YSYEKL. The CDR3 DNA reads TGCGCCAGCAGCCAAGATTGGGGGGATGGGAACTCTGGAAACACCATATATTTT. Translated: CASSQDWGDGNSGNTIYF.

This clonotype occurred a few times. The V and J genes are TRBV29-1 and TRBJ2-1; TRBD2 matches 8 bases. V gave up 4 bases and J gave up 0 bases; unmatched junction bases: 8. Germline values: CDR1 SQVTM, CDR2 ANQGSEA. This CDR3 has 16 residues. The CDR3 protein is CSVGAERGSSYNEQFF. The CDR3 DNA reads as TGCAGCGTTGGGGCCGAGCGGGGGAGCTCCTACAATGAGCAGTTCTTC.

At least ten counts were recorded for this clonotype. V and J are TRBV28 and TRBJ2-1; D tentatively fits TRBD1 or TRBD2 (5 bases each). V was shortened by 6 bases and J by 6 bases, with 15 bases between the two germline ends. Germline V gene sequence: CDR1 MDHEN, CDR2 SYDVKM. CDR3 size: 14 residues. CDR3 region: CASRANGAGNEQFF. The CDR3 region has the DNA TGTGCCAGCAGAGCGAATGGGGCGGGCAATGAGCAGTTCTTC.

The sample holds many counts of this clonotype. This chain connects TRBV20-1 to TRBJ2-3; D gene uncertain. CDR3 length: 17 amino acids. V was clipped by 3 bases and J by 0 bases, with 19 bases between them. Per germline, CDR1 DFQATT and CDR2 SNEGSKA (reference sequence). The CDR3 DNA sequence: TGCAGTGCTAGTTATCCGGAGTCCAGAAGTAGCACAGATACGCAGTATTTT. It encodes CSASYPESRSSTDTQYF.

This clonotype has a handful of counts. A much larger clone differs from this one at a single base, so this may be a read error. The conserved closing phenylalanine or tryptophan is absent in this CDR3, likely reflecting a read error. The chain recombines TRBV6-9 with TRBJ2-1, with 9 bases matching TRBD2. Trimming cost V 3 bases and J 2 bases; bases outside gene matches: 5. The CDR3 has 16 amino acids. The germline V gene encodes CDR1 MNHGY and CDR2 SVAAGI. This CDR3 is CASSYRSGSAYNEQFL. The DNA for the CDR3 is TGTGCCAGCAGTTACCGTAGCGGGAGCGCCTACAATGAGCAGTTCCTC.